This T cell receptor beta chain was captured by sequencing in a study of T cell responses to AZD1222 COVID-19 vaccine (dated by TCRdb to the early 2020s). Looking at the study overall: AZD1222 recipients given second doses at about 4 weeks or at about 12 weeks were pooled, since spike-specific TCR depth and breadth were not found to differ between the two schedules. A total of 230 to 250 trial participants underwent TCR sequencing, of whom 207 received two doses of AZD1222 and about 25 received two doses of the MenACWY control vaccine. Enrollment into the trials was organized by age into subgroups of 18-55, 56-69 and 70-plus years, and those subgroups contained about 160, 30 and 59 TCR-sequenced participants, respectively. Overall study outcomes, separate from this receptor: Because no day 14 peak-response samples were available, the repertoires could be characterized only after the peak T cell response. The whole spike protein was spanned by vaccine-associated CD4 TCRs, and dominant responses were seen in regions 160-218 and 743-854. In the small 56-69-year group, the increase in depth fell short of significance, most likely because of low power. Conclusions about previously exposed vaccinees are limited, since just six AZD1222 recipients were seropositive for SARS-CoV-2 at baseline. Nearly half of unique spike-specific TCRs reportedly recognized epitopes outside regions mutated in the B.1.351 and B.1.1.7 variants. After two AZD1222 doses, spike-specific TCR breadth and depth were significantly higher than at day 0 and than in MenACWY recipients. Most participants were white British and females outnumbered males, and the authors suggested that clonal diversity may have been underestimated.

Concerning this clone: Its antigen is still unknown. No much larger clonotype is one base removed from it; base qualities were not supplied.

The time point label corresponds to: baseline before first vaccination. Vaccinee samples were obtained from the UK trials COV001 and COV002, which included a single-blind randomized controlled phase 2/3 trial of AZD1222 (ChAdOx1 nCoV-19) in healthy adults. For TCRbeta chain sequencing, PBMC samples from trial participants were taken at day 0 and at day 28 after the second dose. The germline V gene yields MRHNA for CDR1 and SNTAGT for CDR2. CDR3 length: 14 amino acids, cysteine to phenylalanine. Only the CDR3 portion is preserved as DNA: 42 bases, with reading frame beginning at the first base. Compared with germline, V lacks 1 base and J lacks 8 bases; bases without a gene match: 6. The CDR3 regions of human TCRbeta chains were analyzed by immunosequencing. The study's processing was this. Repertoire TCRs were matched against a reference library of SARS-CoV-2-specific TCRs generated with the MIRA antigen-specificity platform. Breadth was defined as the fraction of unique TCRs that were SARS-CoV-2-associated, and depth was defined as the fraction of total T cells that were SARS-CoV-2-associated. Using the MIRA data, every spike-specific TCR was mapped to the spike region that the TCR reacted to and assigned to either a CD4 or a CD8 class. Log10-transformed breadth and depth values were compared by one-way ANOVA with Sidak's multiple comparisons tests. Not all clones reach the TCRdb copy of this immuneACCESS table, which keeps in-frame sequences only. Checked studies attribute under half of the gap to unresolved V genes and leave the rest unexplained. That table supplies the V and J calls and clone size; D and trimming were determined from the DNA. The sample has some 120,000 clones on record, 70% to 90% of them singletons. The top ten constitute approximately 12% of the sample.

This receptor was taken from an adult in good health. This receptor chain uses TRBV6-4 and TRBJ1-2; TRBD1 matches 8 bases in the middle. This sample comprised peripheral blood, obtained on day 0 of AZD1222 vaccination. The CDR3 here reads CASSDWTGPYGYTF. In nucleotide form, the sequence is TGTGCCAGCAGTGACTGGACAGGGCCGTACGGCTACACCTTC.